This T cell receptor beta chain came from a study of CD8+ T cells in alopecia areata. Study-wide results and limits: Normal-skin resident alphabeta T cells also appear among scalp sample sequences. Clonality was higher in lesional than normal scalp, especially in alopecia totalis/universalis.

The CDR3 totals 15 residues. Trimming at V came to 2 bases and at J to 2 bases, leaving 3 bases not matched to a gene. CDR1 MDHEN and CDR2 SYDVKM come from the germline V gene. Investigators isolated RNA and reverse transcribed it into cDNA to act as the sequencing template. Profiling relied on immunoSEQ multiplex PCR, and the TCRdb table lists in-frame clones only, not all of them. The sample contains some 110,000 clones, about two fifths of which appear only once. About this clone itself: Antigen specificity is unknown.

Alopecia areata patients provided lesional scalp punch biopsies and peripheral blood, both collected for the study. Sequencing was done on a sample of CD4+ T cells sorted from blood. This receptor was taken from a human donor with alopecia areata. V gene TRBV28 combines with J gene TRBJ2-7; 10 positions match TRBD2. CDR3 amino acids: CASSLHLAGAYEQYF. In DNA, the CDR3 is TGTGCCAGCAGTTTACACCTAGCGGGAGCCTACGAGCAGTACTTC.